This TCR beta chain appears in the sequencing data of a study of early T cells in non-severe SARS-CoV-2 infection. The wider study: Sequenced material consisted of bulk RNA (from unsorted whole blood), and chains were unpaired. Findings and limits, study-wide: Reliance on VDJdb matching favored anti-spike CD8 responses; private and CD4 specificities were missed.

This clonotype occurred many times. Its antigen is undetermined. The germline V gene has CDR1 SGHAT and CDR2 FQNNGV. This CDR3 comprises 13 residues. V shed 2 bases and J shed 2 bases, with 4 bases lying between them. In the library, individual cDNA molecules carried attached unique molecular identifiers. One entry per CDR3 protein, called by TCRdb with MiXCR from the 5' RACE reads. In the table there are roughly 110,000 distinct CDR3 sequences, over 8.5% of which are singletons. The V call is TRBV11-2, the J call TRBJ1-5; D remains unclear. This receptor was identified in an adult who was a healthcare worker with PCR-confirmed SARS-CoV-2 infection or an uninfected control (not recorded which). The source material was whole blood. CDR3: CASSLWGNQPQHF. The CDR3 DNA reads as TGTGCCAGCAGCTTATGGGGCAATCAGCCCCAGCATTTT.